What follows is one T cell receptor beta chain and its context. Its antigen is currently not known. No qualities accompany the bases; no much larger clone lies one base away. The time point label, as the study defines it: naive CD8 control sorted from an acute-time-point sample. Enrolled in the Montreal Hepatitis C Cohort (HEPCO) in Canada, the donors were people who inject drugs, and these donors were followed every 3 months. Acute primary HCV infection was defined as a positive HCV RNA or antibody test that came after a negative test within the prior 24 weeks. Surface staining used CD3, CD8 and CD45RO antibodies, with an aqua fixable dye to exclude dead cells. The cohort comprised 7 or 8 spontaneous resolvers, defined by HCV RNA clearance within 24 weeks. Negative selection by means of the MACS CD8+ T cell Isolation Kit yielded CD8+ T cells from peripheral blood mononuclear cells recovered from cryopreservation by thawing. A BD FACSAria II cell sorter was used to sort the cells.

Trimming removed 5 bases from V and 0 bases from J, leaving 11 bases between the germline ends. From the germline V gene (reference sequence), CDR1 is MNHEY and CDR2 is SMNVEV. The CDR3 runs 15 residues from the cysteine to the phenylalanine. Left in the record is the CDR3 DNA by itself, 45 bases read in frame from the first base. This entry comes from a study of CD8 T cells in acute hepatitis C reinfection (dated by TCRdb to the early 2020s). Broadly, across the study: This study examined the TCRbeta repertoire of CD8+ T cells that recognize the HCV NS3-1073 epitope, both during acute infection and after viral clearance. Several spontaneous resolvers contributed paired acute and follow-up samples. Overall study results and their limits: Some 14 public clonotypes were identified irrespective of outcome, and one of the public clonotypes used V04-02/J02-02. Diversity in the NS3-1073 specific repertoires was high, and no significant differences in diversity emerged among acute resolver, follow-up resolver and acute chronic samples. All groups preferentially used the TRBV04 and TRBV06 gene families, and overrepresentation in the naive pool did not explain this preferential usage. CDR3 sequences shared with other epitopes were rarely observed, and exact matching may have been limited by differing sequencing approaches. Because bulk sequencing covered only the TCRbeta chain, the alphabeta pairing of the public clonotypes could not be determined. Chronically infected subjects had no follow-up repertoires because NS3-1073 specific cells were too rare to sort.

Genomic DNA was extracted from the FACS-sorted cells, and the TCRbeta chains were sequenced by the commercial immunoSEQ service. In the original analysis: ImmunoSEQ Analyzer software v3.0 and R v3.5.1 were used to analyze the repertoire data. Sequences containing stop codons or out-of-frame rearrangements were removed, so only productive rearrangements were analyzed. Simpson diversity, Shannon entropy, CDR3 length and nucleotide addition metrics were supplied by the sequencing provider. Clonotypes were grouped by frequency into dominant, sub-dominant, low or lowest abundance categories, and clonotypes below 0.1% were left out of most analyses. A CDR3 amino acid clonotype was designated public if detected in at least two subjects at a cumulative frequency of at least 0.5%. Here the immuneACCESS table is served through TCRdb, limited to in-frame sequences with V and J called. Missing clones are a known gap in these copies; in checked studies unresolved V genes cover under half, and the rest lacks a known reason. That table gives V, J and clone size, and the DNA gave D and trimming. This sample comprises over 30,000 clones, approximately 83% of them detected only once. The ten most abundant clones make up approximately 11% of the sample.

Rearrangement joined TRBV27 to TRBJ2-1, with the D gene not confidently named. The sequenced material came from naive CD8+ T cells from PBMCs. The cell subset or site tag for this specimen amounts to: sorted total naive CD45RO-negative CD8+ T cells. The sequence was obtained from a woman in her late teens or twenties who spontaneously cleared hepatitis C infection. The CDR3 reads as follows: CASSPSFSSYNEQFF. The DNA is TGTGCCAGCAGTCCCTCTTTTAGCTCCTACAATGAGCAGTTCTTC.